This T cell receptor (beta chain) comes out of a study of blood T cells in healthy people across ages (dated by TCRdb to the mid-2010s). As for the study more broadly: In model experiments, template switching captured roughly one uniquely barcoded TCR beta cDNA molecule for every two T cells. To track age-related changes in TCR beta repertoire diversity, the study relied on deep sequencing normalized with unique cDNA molecular identifiers. Donors were grouped into four age groups: young (average roughly 15 years), middle-aged (39), aged (around 62) and long-lived (over 80). Donors of different ages were randomly distributed across sequencing lanes to avoid experimental bias. Two additional independent replicas of 1 million unique cDNA reads from the same blood draw were analyzed for two donors (one aged 18 to 30 and one aged 80 or older). General findings and caveats noted by the study authors: The long-lived group showed more naive CD4+ T cells, fewer expanded clones and increased TCR diversity than the aged group, suggesting age selection. The CMV infection status of donors was not known, potentially confounding age-related changes in expanded clonotypes. Estimates of total diversity based on one million sequenced T cells were considered lower bounds and underestimates. As age increased, observed TCR beta diversity per million T cells dropped in a roughly linear way, and a significant reduction was already evident by age 40. A strong correlation was found between observed TCR beta diversity and the percentage of naive T cells measured by flow cytometry. Because profiling used bulk unsorted PBMCs, naive and antigen-experienced compartments could not be compared conclusively.

Donors were 39 systemically healthy Caucasian individuals from Russia aged about 6 to 100 years. Approximately 9.7 milliliters of peripheral blood were drawn from each donor into EDTA-treated Vacutainer tubes. Ficoll-Paque density-gradient centrifugation was used to isolate PBMCs, with at least 6.5 million per sample. Total RNA was extracted from PBMCs with Trizol reagent, with at least 5.5 micrograms obtained per sample. For every donor, an aliquot of PBMCs went through flow cytometry to measure the percentages of naive CD45RAhigh/CD27high T cells. Receptor libraries were prepared by 5' RACE. The sequencing machine was an Illumina HiSeq 2500. A second PCR of about 6 to 12 cycles was run with a J-beta primer mix and a sample-barcoded 5' primer. Each TCR beta cDNA molecule received a unique molecular identifier from a template-switch 5' adaptor carrying 12 random nucleotides. At least 2.5 million CDR3-containing paired-end reads were obtained from each sample. The Mint cDNA synthesis kit, primed by a TRBC-specific oligonucleotide, was used to synthesize first-strand cDNA from all RNA. After uracil-DNA glycosylase treatment, a first 18-cycle PCR used universal primers M1SS and BC2_uni_R on all cDNA. Turning to the authors' computational methods: Normalization of each sample was performed by random selection of 1 million high-quality reads, each carrying a distinct molecular identifier. Reads with shared molecular identifiers were discarded instead of being binned into consensus sequences. MiTCR, set to a Q25 quality threshold and the strictest error-elimination algorithm, was used for CDR3 identification, clonotype clustering and error correction. A nonparametric unseen species model with Euler transformation was used to estimate lower-bound total TCR beta diversity. TCRdb reprocessed the public reads (quality trimming at Q25 with fastp, clone calling with MiXCR) and kept in-frame beta chains. When rows share a CDR3 protein, they turn into one entry using the most common DNA and genes. These V and J calls derive from TCRdb rather than the authors' analysis. This sample comprises about 1.7 million distinct CDR3 sequences, approximately 28% of them detected only once. Together, the top ten hold 7.7% of the sample.

About this clonotype itself: Its antigen is unknown. Per-nucleotide qualities are absent, and no much larger clonotype sits a single base away.

Sequenced: blood. This clonotype was sampled from a woman aged 30 to 39 in good health.

The DNA reads TGTGCCAGCGCGACCCCCCCGGGAGTGCAGTTCTTC. It translates as CASATPPGVQFF. The chain was built from TRBV6-2 or TRBV6-3 and TRBJ2-1; TRBD2 is perhaps the D gene, given 6 matching bases. Looking up the germline V gene yields CDR1 MNHEY and CDR2 SVGEGT. V was cut back by 8 bases and J by 12 bases, leaving a gap of 17 bases between them. CDR3 length: 12 amino acids, cysteine to phenylalanine. CDR3 DNA only is kept here, 36 bases in frame from base 1.